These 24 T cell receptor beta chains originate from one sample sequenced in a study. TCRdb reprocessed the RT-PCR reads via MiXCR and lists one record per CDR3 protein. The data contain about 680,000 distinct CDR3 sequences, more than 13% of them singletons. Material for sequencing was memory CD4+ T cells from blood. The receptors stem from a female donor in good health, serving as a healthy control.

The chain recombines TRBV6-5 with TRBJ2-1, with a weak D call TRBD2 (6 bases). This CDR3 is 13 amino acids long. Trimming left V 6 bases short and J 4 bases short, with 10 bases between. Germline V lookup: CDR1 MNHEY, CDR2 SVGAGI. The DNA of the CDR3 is TGTGCCAGCAGACTAGCTTTGTACAATGAGCAGTTCTTC. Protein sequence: CASRLALYNEQFF.

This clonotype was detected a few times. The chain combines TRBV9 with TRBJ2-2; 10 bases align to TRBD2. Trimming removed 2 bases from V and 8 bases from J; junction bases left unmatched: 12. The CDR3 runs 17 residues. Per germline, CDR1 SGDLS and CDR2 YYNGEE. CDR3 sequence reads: CASSVRLLAGVAGELFF. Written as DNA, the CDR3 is TGTGCCAGCAGCGTCAGGTTGCTAGCGGGAGTTGCGGGGGAGCTGTTTTTT. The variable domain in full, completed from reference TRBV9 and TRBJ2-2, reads DSGVTQTPKHLITATGQRVTLRCSPRSGDLSVYWYQQSLDQGLQFLIQYYNGEERAKGNILERFSAQQFPDLHSELNLSSLELGDSALYFCASSVRLLAGVAGELFFGEGSRLTVL.

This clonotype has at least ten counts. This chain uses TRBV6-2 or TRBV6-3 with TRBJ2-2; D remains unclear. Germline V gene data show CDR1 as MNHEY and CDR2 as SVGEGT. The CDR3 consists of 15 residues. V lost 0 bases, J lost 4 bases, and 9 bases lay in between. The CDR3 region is CASSYSPVSTGELFF. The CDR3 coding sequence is TGTGCCAGCAGTTACTCCCCCGTAAGCACCGGGGAGCTGTTTTTT.

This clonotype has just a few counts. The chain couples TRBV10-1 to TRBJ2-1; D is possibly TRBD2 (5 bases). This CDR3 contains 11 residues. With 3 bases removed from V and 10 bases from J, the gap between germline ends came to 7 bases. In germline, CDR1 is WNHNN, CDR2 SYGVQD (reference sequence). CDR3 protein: CASSEGGEQFF. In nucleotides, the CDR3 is TGCGCCAGCAGTGAAGGAGGCGAGCAGTTCTTC.

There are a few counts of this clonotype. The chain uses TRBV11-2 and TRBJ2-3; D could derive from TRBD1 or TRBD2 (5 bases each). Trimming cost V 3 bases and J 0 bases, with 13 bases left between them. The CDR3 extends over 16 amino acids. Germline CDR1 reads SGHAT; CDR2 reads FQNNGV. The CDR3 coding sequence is TGTGCCAGCAGCTTCTCGGGACCGCAAAGCACAGATACGCAGTATTTT. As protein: CASSFSGPQSTDTQYF.

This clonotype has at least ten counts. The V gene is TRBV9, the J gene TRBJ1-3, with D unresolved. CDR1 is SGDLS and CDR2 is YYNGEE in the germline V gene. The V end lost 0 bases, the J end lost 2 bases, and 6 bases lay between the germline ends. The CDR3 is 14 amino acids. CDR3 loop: CASSVEPAGNTIYF. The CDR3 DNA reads TGTGCCAGCAGCGTAGAGCCAGCTGGAAACACCATATATTTT.

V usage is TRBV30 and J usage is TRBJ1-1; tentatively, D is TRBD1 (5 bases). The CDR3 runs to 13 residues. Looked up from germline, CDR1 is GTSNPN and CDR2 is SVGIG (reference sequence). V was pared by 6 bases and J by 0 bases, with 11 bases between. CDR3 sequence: CACTQVVNTEAFF. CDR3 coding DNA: TGTGCCTGTACACAGGTGGTGAACACTGAAGCTTTCTTT.

CDR3 protein: CASSLDSGLEQPQHF. The CDR3 nucleotides are TGCGCCAGCAGCTTGGACTCAGGGTTAGAACAGCCCCAGCATTTT. The V and J genes are TRBV5-1 and TRBJ1-5; D perhaps matches TRBD1 (5 bases). The length of the CDR3 is 15 residues. Germline CDR1 and CDR2: SGHRS and YFSETQ. V was trimmed by 0 bases and J by 7 bases, leaving 14 bases between them.

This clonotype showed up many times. CDR3 bases: TGTGCCAGCAGCTCGACTCCTAACTATGGCTACACCTTC. Translated, it gives CASSSTPNYGYTF. This rearrangement joins TRBV5-6 to TRBJ1-2; D is unclear. The CDR3 extends over 13 amino acids. Looked up from germline, CDR1 is SGHDT and CDR2 is YYEEEE. V lost 3 bases to trimming and J lost 0 bases, with 6 bases between them.

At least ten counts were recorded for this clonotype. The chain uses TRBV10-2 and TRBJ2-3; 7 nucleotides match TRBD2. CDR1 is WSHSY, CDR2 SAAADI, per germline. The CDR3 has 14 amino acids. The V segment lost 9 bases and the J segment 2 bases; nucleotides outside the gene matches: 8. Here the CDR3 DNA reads TGCGCCAGTAAACTAGCGCGGGACACAGATACGCAGTATTTT. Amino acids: CASKLARDTDTQYF.

CDR3 in DNA: TGTGCCAGCAGTTTAACAGCCAAAAACATTCAGTACTTC. Translation gives CASSLTAKNIQYF. The chain joins TRBV12-3 or TRBV12-4 to TRBJ2-4; D unresolved. The CDR3 runs to 13 residues. The V end was cut by 2 bases, the J end by 0 bases, with 2 bases between.

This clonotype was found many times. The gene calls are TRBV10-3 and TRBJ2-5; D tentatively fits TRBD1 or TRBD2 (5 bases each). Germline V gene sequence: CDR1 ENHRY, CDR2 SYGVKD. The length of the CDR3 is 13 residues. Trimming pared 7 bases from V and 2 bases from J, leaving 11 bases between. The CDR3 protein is CAINSGPQETQYF. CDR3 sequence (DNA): TGTGCCATCAACTCGGGACCGCAAGAGACCCAGTACTTC.

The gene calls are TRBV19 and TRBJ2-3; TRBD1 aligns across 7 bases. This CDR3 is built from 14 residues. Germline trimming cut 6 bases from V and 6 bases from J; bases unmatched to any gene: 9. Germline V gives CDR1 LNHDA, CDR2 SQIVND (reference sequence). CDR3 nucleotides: TGTGCCAGTAGGAACAGGGGAGCGGTCGATACGCAGTATTTT. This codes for CASRNRGAVDTQYF. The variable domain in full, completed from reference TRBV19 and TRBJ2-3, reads DGGITQSPKYLFRKEGQNVTLSCEQNLNHDAMYWYRQDPGQGLRLIYYSQIVNDFQKGDIAEGYSVSREKKESFPLTVTSAQKNPTAFYLCASRNRGAVDTQYFGPGTRLTVL.

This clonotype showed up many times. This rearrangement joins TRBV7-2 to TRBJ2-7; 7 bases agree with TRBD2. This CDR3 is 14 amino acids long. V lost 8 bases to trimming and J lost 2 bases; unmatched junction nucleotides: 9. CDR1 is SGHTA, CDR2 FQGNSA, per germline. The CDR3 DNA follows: TGTGCCAGCGGATCTGCTAGCGGCCCCTACGAGCAGTACTTC. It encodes CASGSASGPYEQYF.

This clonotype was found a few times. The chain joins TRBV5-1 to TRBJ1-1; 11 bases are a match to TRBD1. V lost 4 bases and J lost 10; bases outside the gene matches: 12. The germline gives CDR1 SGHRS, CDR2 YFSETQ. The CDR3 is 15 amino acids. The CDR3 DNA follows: TGCGCCAGCAGCCCCAGCCAGATGGGACAGGGGGGAGCTTTCTTT. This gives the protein CASSPSQMGQGGAFF.

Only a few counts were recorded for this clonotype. CDR3 region: CASSPGQGRDLGYTF. The DNA for the CDR3 is TGTGCCAGCAGCCCGGGACAGGGACGGGATTTAGGCTACACCTTC. The rearrangement joins TRBV7-2 to TRBJ1-2, with TRBD1 matching 9 bases. The CDR3 is 15 residues long. The trim removed 5 bases at V and 8 bases at J, leaving 12 bases unmatched. Germline V gives CDR1 SGHTA, CDR2 FQGNSA.

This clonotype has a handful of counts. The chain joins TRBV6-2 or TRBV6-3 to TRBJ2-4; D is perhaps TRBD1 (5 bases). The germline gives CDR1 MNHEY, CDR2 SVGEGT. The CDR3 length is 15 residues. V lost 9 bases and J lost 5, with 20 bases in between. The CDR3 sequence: CASSSRFREQNIQYF. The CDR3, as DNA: TGTGCCAGTAGCTCCCGGTTCAGGGAACAAAACATTCAGTACTTC.

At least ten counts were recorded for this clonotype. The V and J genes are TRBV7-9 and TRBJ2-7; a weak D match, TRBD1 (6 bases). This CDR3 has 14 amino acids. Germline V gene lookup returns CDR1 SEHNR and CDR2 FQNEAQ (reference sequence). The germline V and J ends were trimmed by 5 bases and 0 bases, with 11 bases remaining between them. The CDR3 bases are TGTGCCAGCAGCCTGACAGGCGACTCCTACGAGCAGTACTTC. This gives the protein CASSLTGDSYEQYF.

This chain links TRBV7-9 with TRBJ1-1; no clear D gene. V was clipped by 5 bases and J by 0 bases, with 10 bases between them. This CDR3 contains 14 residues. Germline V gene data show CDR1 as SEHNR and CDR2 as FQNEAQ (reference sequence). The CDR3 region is CASSAQAMNTEAFF. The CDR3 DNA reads TGTGCCAGCAGCGCGCAAGCCATGAACACTGAAGCTTTCTTT.

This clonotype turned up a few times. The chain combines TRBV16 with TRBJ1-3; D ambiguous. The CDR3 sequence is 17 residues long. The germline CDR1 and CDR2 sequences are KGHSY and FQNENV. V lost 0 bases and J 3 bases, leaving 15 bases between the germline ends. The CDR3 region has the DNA TGTGCCAGCAGCCAATCGATGCCCGGGTCTGGTGGAAACACCATATATTTT. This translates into CASSQSMPGSGGNTIYF.

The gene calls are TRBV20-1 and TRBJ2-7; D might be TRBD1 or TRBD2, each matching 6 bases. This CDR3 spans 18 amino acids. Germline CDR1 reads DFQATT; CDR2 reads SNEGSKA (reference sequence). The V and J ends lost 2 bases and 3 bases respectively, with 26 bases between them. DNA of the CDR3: TGCAGTGCTAGACGGGGACGGAGGTCAGAGGGGGGCCTCTACGAGCAGTACTTC. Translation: CSARRGRRSEGGLYEQYF.

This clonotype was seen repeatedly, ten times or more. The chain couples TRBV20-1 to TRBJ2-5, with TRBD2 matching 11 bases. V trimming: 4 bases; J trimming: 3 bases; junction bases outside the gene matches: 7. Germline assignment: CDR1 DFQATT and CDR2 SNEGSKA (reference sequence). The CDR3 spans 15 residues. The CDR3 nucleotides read TGCAGTGCTACACCTAGCGGGAGGAGCGAAGAGACCCAGTACTTC. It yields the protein CSATPSGRSEETQYF.

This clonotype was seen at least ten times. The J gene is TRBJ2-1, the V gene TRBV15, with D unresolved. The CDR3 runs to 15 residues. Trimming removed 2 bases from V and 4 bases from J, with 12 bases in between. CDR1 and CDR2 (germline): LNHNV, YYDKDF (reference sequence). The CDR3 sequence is CATSRPMGTYNEQFF. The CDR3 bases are TGTGCCACCAGCAGACCGATGGGAACTTACAATGAGCAGTTCTTC.

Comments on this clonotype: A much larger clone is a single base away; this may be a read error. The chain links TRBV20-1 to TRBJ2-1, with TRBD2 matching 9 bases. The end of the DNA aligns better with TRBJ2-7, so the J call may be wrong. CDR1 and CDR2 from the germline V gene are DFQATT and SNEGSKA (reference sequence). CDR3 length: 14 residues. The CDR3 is CSAPGLAGSYEQYF. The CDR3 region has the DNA TGCAGTGCCCCGGGACTAGCAGGATCCTATGAGCAGTACTTC.